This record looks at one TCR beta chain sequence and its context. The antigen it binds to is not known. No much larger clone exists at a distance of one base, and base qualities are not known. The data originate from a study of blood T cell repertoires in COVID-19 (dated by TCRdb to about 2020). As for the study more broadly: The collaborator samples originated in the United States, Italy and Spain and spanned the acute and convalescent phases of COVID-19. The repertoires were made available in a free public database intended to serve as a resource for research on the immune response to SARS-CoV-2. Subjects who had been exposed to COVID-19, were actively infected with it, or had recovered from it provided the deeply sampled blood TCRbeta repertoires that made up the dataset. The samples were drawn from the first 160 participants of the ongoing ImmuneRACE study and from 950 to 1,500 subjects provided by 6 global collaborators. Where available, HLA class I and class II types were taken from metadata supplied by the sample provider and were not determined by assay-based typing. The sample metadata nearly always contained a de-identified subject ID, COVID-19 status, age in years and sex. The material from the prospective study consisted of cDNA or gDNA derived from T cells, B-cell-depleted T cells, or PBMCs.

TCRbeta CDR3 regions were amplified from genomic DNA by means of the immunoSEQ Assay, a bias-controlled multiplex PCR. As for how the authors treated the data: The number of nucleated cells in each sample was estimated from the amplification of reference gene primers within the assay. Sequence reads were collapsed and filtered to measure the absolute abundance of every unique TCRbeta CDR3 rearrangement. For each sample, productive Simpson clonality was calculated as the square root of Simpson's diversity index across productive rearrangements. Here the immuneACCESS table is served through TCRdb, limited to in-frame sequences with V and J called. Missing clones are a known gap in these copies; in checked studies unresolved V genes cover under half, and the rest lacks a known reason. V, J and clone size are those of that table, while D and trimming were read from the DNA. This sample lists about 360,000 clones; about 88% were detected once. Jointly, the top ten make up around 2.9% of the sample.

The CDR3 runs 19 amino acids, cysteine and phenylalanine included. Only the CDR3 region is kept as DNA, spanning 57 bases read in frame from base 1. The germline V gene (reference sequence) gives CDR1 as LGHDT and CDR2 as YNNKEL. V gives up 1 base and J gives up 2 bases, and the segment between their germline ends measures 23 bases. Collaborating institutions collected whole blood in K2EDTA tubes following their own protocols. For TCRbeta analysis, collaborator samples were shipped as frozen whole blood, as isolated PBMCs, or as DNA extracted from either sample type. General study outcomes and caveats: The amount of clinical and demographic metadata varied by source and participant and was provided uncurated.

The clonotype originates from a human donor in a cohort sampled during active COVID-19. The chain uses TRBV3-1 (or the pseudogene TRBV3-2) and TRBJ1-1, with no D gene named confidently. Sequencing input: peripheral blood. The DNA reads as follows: TGTGCCAGCAGCCAAGGCCCCCTCATAGGTCAGCGCTTAAACACTGAAGCTTTCTTT. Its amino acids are CASSQGPLIGQRLNTEAFF.